This TCR beta chain is drawn from a study of blood T cell repertoires in COVID-19 (dated by TCRdb to the early 2020s). Background for the entire study: Collaborator samples came from the United States, Italy and Spain and covered acute and convalescent phases of COVID-19. The prospective study material was composed of cDNA or gDNA derived from T cells, B-cell-depleted T cells, or PBMCs. Deeply sampled blood TCRbeta repertoires from subjects exposed to, actively infected with, or recovered from COVID-19 were included in the dataset. A freely available public database, intended as a resource for researchers studying the immune response to SARS-CoV-2, is where the repertoires were released. Samples came from the ongoing ImmuneRACE study (first 160 participants) plus 1,254 subjects from 6 global collaborators. A de-identified subject ID, COVID-19 status, age in years and sex were almost always included in the sample metadata. Where HLA class I and class II types were available, the types were taken from metadata supplied by the sample provider, not from assay-based typing. Results and caveats for the whole study, not just this receptor: The quantity of clinical and demographic metadata differed by source and by participant and was supplied without curation.

Measured from the cysteine to the phenylalanine, the CDR3 is 17 residues long. The read is trimmed to its CDR3 DNA, 51 bases read in frame from base 1. CDR1 and CDR2 (SGHRS, YFSETQ) derive from the germline V gene. V and J lose 3 bases and 6 bases, and a span of 21 bases separates them. TCRbeta CDR3 regions were amplified from genomic DNA by means of the immunoSEQ Assay, a bias-controlled multiplex PCR. On the study's bioinformatics: The number of nucleated cells in each sample was estimated from the amplification of reference gene primers within the assay. To quantify the absolute abundance of each unique TCRbeta CDR3 rearrangement, sequence reads were collapsed and filtered. For each sample, productive Simpson clonality was calculated as the square root of Simpson's diversity index across productive rearrangements. TCRdb retrieved this table from immuneACCESS and kept in-frame rearrangements only. Not all clones are present; in checked studies, unresolved V genes account for under half, and no reason is known for the remainder. V and J calls and clone size are those listed in that table; D and trimming were worked out from the DNA. The table for this sample lists 300,000 to 400,000 clones; roughly 89% of them were counted only once. Around 4.8% of the sample is in the top ten clones.

In its sample, this clone was seen once. Its antigen specificity is not known. No per-base quality is available; no much larger clone lies one base away. Participants in the prospective study were enrolled through a virtual design, were aged 18 to 89 years, and lived in roughly 25 United States geographic areas. In the prospective study, cohorts were assigned on the basis of participant-reported clinical history obtained from a screening survey and a study questionnaire. Recovered participants in ImmuneRACE Cohort 3 were defined as having two consecutive negative NP/OP PCR tests, clearance from a healthcare professional, or resolution of symptoms. In the prospective study, mobile phlebotomists collected whole blood, serum and a nasopharyngeal or oropharyngeal swab from each participant. Prospective study participants could optionally give additional blood draws and questionnaires over an approximately 2-month period. Before DNA extraction, blood samples from the prospective study were shipped at room temperature or frozen.

The source of this sequence is a man in his 60s who had recovered from COVID-19. The source material was PBMCs or T cells enriched from blood (not recorded which). The rearranged chain carries TRBV5-1 and TRBJ2-2; 7 matching bases give a weak D call of TRBD2. The nucleotide sequence reads TGCGCCAGCAGCTCACTCGGGGGCGGGAGTCAGGCCGGGGAGCTGTTTTTT. This translates into CASSSLGGGSQAGELFF.